These 8 T cell receptor beta chains share one sample of origin, sequenced in a study of memory CD4+ T cells and cytomegalovirus serostatus. The assay was immunoSEQ multiplex PCR, and TCRdb's table has in-frame clones only and misses some. Seen here are around 84,000 clones, 75% to 90% observed once, and the top ten hold roughly 0.85%. The sort gate was single viable CD3+CD4+CD8-CD45RO+ cells for memory CD4+ T cells. The sequenced sample was memory CD4+ T cells from blood. All receptors come from an adult in good health and CMV-seronegative.

The J gene is TRBJ1-3, the V gene TRBV15, with D unclear. The V and J ends lost 3 bases and 0 bases respectively, with 12 bases between them. Germline V gene data show CDR1 as LNHNV and CDR2 as YYDKDF (reference sequence). This CDR3 region has 16 residues. CDR3 coding DNA: TGTGCCACCAGCAGGTTCGGTGGCCGCTCTGGAAACACCATATATTTT. It is translated as CATSRFGGRSGNTIYF.

The CDR3: CAISESRGQGDTYGYTF. CDR3 coding DNA: TGTGCCATCAGTGAGTCGAGGGGACAGGGGGATACCTATGGCTACACCTTC. V and J are TRBV10-3 and TRBJ1-2; 11 positions match TRBD1. This CDR3 spans 17 amino acids. Trimming took 0 bases from V and 4 from J; bases not matched to a gene: 7. The germline CDR1 and CDR2 sequences are ENHRY and SYGVKD.

This chain links TRBV19 with TRBJ2-7; TRBD1 or TRBD2 may be the D gene (5 bases each). This CDR3 spans 15 amino acids. Trimming left V 3 bases short and J 0 bases short, with 12 bases between. From germline, CDR1 is LNHDA and CDR2 SQIVND (reference sequence). The DNA for the CDR3 is TGTGCCAGTAGTATGACTGGGACGGACTCCTACGAGCAGTACTTC. Translated, it gives CASSMTGTDSYEQYF.

The V gene is TRBV19, the J gene TRBJ1-4; TRBD1 matches 10 bases. Trimming took 7 bases from V and 10 from J; bases not matched to a gene: 18. The CDR3 contains 17 residues. Germline lookup yields CDR1 LNHDA and CDR2 SQIVND (reference sequence). CDR3 nucleotide sequence: TGTGCCAGTACCGCCCTCCCCGGGACAGGGGATGTCGGAAAACTGTTTTTT. Its translation is CASTALPGTGDVGKLFF.

This clone was observed a few times. The V and J genes are TRBV20-1 and TRBJ1-1; D is perhaps TRBD1 (5 bases). V lost 1 base, J lost 11 bases, and 8 bases lay in between. This CDR3 spans 10 amino acids. Looked up from germline, CDR1 is DFQATT and CDR2 is SNEGSKA (reference sequence). The chain's CDR3 is CSARGRGAFF. The CDR3 nucleotides are TGCAGTGCTAGAGGACGGGGCGCTTTCTTT.

The chain couples TRBV7-2 to TRBJ1-1; 8 positions match TRBD1. Germline lookup yields CDR1 SGHTA and CDR2 FQGNSA. J was trimmed by 6 bases and V by 3 bases; bases with no gene match: 9. The CDR3 totals 15 residues. The CDR3 DNA sequence: TGTGCCAGCAGCTTTGGGAGACAGGGGATTTCTGAAGCTTTCTTT. Protein sequence: CASSFGRQGISEAFF.

The chain joins TRBV28 to TRBJ2-7, with 12 bases matching TRBD1. The V gene's germline CDR1 is MDHEN and CDR2 SYDVKM. This CDR3 has 16 amino acids. Trimming removed 7 bases from V and 0 bases from J; junction bases left unmatched: 7. As DNA, the CDR3 is TGTGCCAGCACGGGACAGGGGGCGGAACGCTCCTACGAGCAGTACTTC. It codes for CASTGQGAERSYEQYF.

Only a few counts were recorded for this clone. V and J are TRBV30 and TRBJ1-6; 7 positions match TRBD1. The CDR3 contains 14 residues. Germline V lookup: CDR1 GTSNPN, CDR2 SVGIG (reference sequence). The V segment lost 4 bases and the J segment 6 bases; nucleotides outside the gene matches: 6. In DNA form, the CDR3 reads TGTGCCTGGAACAGGGACAGCTTTAATTCACCCCTCCACTTT. Protein product: CAWNRDSFNSPLHF.